What follows describes a single T cell receptor beta chain. The antigen remains undetermined. PCR amplification relied on 60 Vbeta primers (plus 13 Jbeta primers). Measured with immunoSEQ multiplex PCR; TCRdb has only the in-frame clones, and not every one. The sample consists of approximately 280,000 clones, roughly 89% of them appearing once. There are 14 residues in the CDR3. Germline CDR1 SGHAT, CDR2 FQNNGV. The V end lost 2 bases, the J end lost 8 bases, and 15 bases lay between the germline ends. This entry is derived from a study of cytomegalovirus exposure and HLA in healthy donors. Study-level points and caveats: In a later analysis, DRB1 alleles had the most associated TCRs; HLA-C alleles the fewest.

The sequence was collected from a woman aged 18-35 years in good health and CMV-seronegative. The sample comprised PBMCs. V gene TRBV11-2 combines with J gene TRBJ1-1; unclear D gene. The CDR3 region has the DNA TGTGCCAGCAGCTTACCCCCTTCAACTTGGGAAGCTTTCTTT. It encodes CASSLPPSTWEAFF.